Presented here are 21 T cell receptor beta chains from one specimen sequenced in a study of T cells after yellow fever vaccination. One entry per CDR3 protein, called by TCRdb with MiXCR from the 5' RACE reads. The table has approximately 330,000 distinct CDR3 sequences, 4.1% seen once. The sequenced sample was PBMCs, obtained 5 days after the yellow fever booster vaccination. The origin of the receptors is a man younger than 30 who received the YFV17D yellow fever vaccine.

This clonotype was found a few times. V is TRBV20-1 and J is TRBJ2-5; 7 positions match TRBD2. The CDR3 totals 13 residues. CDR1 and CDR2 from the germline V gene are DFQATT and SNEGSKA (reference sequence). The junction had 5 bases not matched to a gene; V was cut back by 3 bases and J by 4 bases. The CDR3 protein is CSASSPGGETQYF. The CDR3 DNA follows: TGCAGTGCTAGTAGCCCGGGAGGAGAGACCCAGTACTTC.

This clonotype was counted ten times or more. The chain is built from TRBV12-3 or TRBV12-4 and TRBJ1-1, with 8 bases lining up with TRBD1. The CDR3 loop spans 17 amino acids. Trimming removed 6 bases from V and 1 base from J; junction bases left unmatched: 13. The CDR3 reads CASSSDRGGGENTEAFF. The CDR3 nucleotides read TGTGCCAGCAGCTCCGACAGGGGTGGTGGTGAGAACACTGAAGCTTTCTTT.

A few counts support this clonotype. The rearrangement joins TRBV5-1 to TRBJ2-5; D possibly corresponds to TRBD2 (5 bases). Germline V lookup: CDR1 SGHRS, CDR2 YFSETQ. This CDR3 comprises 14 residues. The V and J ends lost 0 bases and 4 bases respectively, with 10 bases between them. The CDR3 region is CASSLERMGETQYF. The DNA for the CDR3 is TGCGCCAGCAGCTTGGAGCGGATGGGAGAGACCCAGTACTTC.

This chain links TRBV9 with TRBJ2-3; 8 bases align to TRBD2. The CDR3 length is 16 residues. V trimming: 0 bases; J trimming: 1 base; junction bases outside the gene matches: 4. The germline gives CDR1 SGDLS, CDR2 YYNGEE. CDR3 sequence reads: CASSVASGGRTDTQYF. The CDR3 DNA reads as TGTGCCAGCAGCGTAGCGTCGGGGGGGCGCACAGATACGCAGTATTTT.

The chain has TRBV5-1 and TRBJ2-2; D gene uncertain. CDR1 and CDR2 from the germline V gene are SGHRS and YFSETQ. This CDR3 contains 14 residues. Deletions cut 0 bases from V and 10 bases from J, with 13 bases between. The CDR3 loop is CASSLAAPTQELFF. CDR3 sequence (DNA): TGCGCCAGCAGCTTGGCGGCCCCCACCCAGGAGCTGTTTTTT.

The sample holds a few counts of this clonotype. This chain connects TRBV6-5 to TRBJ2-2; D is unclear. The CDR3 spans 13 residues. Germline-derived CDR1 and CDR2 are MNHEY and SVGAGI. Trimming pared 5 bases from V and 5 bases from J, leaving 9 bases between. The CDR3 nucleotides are TGTGCCAGCAGTAGGGTCCGGACCGGGGAGCTGTTTTTT. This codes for CASSRVRTGELFF.

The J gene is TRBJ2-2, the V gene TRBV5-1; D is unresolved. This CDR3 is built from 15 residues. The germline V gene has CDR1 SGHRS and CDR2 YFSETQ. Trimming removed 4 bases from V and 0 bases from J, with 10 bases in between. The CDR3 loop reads CASSLQDSNTGELFF. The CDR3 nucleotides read TGCGCCAGCAGCCTCCAAGATTCGAACACCGGGGAGCTGTTTTTT.

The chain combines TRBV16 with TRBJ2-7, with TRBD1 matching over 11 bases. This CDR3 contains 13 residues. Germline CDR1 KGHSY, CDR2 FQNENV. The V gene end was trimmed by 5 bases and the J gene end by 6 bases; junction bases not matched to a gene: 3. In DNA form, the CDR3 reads TGTGCCAGCAGCTCCGGGACAGGGGGCGAGCAGTACGTC. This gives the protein CASSSGTGGEQYV.

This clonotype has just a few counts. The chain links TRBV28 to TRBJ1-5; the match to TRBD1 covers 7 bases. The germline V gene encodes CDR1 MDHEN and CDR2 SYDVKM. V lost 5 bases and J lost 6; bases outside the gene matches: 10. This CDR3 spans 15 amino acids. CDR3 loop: CASSPPKGAGQPQHF. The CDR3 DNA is TGTGCCAGCAGTCCTCCCAAGGGGGCGGGTCAGCCCCAGCATTTT.

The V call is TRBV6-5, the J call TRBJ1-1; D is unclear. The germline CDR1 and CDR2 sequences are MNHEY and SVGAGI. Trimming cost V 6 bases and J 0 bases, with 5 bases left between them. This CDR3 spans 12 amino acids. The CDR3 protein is CASSHMNTEAFF. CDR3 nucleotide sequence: TGTGCCAGCAGCCACATGAACACTGAAGCTTTCTTT.

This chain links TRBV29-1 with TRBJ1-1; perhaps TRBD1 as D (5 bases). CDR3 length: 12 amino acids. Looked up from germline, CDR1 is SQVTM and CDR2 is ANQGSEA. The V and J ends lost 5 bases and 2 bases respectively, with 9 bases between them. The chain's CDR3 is CSVTQGNTEAFF. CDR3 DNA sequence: TGCAGCGTTACGCAGGGAAACACTGAAGCTTTCTTT.

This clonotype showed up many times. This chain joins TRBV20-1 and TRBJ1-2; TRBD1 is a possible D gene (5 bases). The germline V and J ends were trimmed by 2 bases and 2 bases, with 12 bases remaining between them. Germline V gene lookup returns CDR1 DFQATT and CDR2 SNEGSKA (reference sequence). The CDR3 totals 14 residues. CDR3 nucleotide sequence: TGCAGTGCTAGAATTCGGGGGGGGAACTATGGCTACACCTTC. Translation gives CSARIRGGNYGYTF.

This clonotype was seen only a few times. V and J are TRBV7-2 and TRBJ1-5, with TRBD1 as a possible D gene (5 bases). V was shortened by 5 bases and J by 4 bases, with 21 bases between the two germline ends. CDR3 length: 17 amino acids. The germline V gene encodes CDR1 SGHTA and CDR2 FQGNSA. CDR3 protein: CASSPRPIAGVNQPQHF. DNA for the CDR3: TGTGCCAGCAGCCCCCGGCCCATCGCGGGGGTAAATCAGCCCCAGCATTTT.

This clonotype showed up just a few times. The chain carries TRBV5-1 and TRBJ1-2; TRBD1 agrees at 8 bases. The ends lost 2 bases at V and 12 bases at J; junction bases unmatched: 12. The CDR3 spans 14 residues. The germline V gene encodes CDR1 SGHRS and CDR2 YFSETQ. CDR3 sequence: CASSFLSRDRHDTF. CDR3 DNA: TGCGCCAGCAGCTTCTTATCCCGGGACAGGCATGACACCTTC.

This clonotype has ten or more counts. The CDR3 protein is CATRPAPVSGNTIYF. CDR3 coding DNA: TGCGCCACCAGGCCTGCGCCGGTGTCCGGAAACACCATATATTTT. The genes are TRBV5-1 and TRBJ1-3; D unresolved. Trimming shortened V by 9 bases and J by 4 bases, and 20 bases separated the two germline ends. The CDR3 runs 15 residues. Germline V gives CDR1 SGHRS, CDR2 YFSETQ.

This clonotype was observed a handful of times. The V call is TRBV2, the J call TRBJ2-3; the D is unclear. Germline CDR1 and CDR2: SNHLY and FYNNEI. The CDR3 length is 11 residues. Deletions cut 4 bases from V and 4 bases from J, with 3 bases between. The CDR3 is CASSGPDTQYF. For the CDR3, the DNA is TGTGCCAGCAGTGGCCCAGATACGCAGTATTTT.

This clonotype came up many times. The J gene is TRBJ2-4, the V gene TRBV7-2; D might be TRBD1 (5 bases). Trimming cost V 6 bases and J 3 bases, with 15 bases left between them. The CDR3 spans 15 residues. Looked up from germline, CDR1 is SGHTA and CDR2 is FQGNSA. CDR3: CASSAQTGFKNIQYF. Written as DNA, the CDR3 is TGTGCCAGCAGTGCTCAAACAGGCTTCAAAAACATTCAGTACTTC.

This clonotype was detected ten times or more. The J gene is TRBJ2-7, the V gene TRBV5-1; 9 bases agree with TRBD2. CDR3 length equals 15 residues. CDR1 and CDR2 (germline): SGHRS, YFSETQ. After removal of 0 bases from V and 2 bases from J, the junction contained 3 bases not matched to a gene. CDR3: CASSLEAGGTYEQYF. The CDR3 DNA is TGCGCCAGCAGCTTGGAGGCGGGGGGGACCTACGAGCAGTACTTC.

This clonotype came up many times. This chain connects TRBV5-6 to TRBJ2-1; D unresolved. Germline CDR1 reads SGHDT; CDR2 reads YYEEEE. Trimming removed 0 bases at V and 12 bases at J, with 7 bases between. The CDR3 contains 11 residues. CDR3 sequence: CASSLGRVQFF. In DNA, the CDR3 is TGTGCCAGCAGCTTGGGCAGAGTGCAGTTCTTC.

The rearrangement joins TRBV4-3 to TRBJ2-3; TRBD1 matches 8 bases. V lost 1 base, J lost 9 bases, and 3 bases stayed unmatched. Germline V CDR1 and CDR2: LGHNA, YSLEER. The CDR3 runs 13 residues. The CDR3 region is CASSQGGTGTQYF. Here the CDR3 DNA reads TGCGCCAGCAGCCAAGGAGGGACAGGAACGCAGTATTTT.

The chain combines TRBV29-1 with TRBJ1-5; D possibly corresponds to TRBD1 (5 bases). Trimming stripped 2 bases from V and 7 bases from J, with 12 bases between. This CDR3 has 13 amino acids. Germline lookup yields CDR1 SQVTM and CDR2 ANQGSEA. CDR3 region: CSVEPGVGQPQHF. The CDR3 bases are TGCAGCGTTGAACCGGGGGTCGGGCAGCCCCAGCATTTT.